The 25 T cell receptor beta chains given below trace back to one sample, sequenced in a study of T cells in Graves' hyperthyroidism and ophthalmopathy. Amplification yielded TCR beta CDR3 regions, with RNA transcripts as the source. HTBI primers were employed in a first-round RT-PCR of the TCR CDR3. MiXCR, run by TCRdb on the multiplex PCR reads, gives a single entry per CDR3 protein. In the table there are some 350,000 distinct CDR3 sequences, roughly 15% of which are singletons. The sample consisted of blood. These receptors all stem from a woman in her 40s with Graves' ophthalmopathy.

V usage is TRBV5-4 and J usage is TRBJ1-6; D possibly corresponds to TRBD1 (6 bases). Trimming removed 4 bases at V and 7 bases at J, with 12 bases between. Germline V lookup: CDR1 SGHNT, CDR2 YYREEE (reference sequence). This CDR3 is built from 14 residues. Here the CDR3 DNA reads TGTGCCAGCAGCCCCCCCGACAGGAATTCACCCCTCCACTTT. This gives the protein CASSPPDRNSPLHF.

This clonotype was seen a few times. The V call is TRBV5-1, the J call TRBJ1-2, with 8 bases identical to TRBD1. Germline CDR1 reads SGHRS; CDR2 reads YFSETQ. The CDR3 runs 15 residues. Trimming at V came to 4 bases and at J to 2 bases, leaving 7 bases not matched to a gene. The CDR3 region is CASSGGTGENYGYTF. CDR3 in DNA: TGCGCCAGCAGCGGAGGGACAGGCGAAAACTATGGCTACACCTTC.

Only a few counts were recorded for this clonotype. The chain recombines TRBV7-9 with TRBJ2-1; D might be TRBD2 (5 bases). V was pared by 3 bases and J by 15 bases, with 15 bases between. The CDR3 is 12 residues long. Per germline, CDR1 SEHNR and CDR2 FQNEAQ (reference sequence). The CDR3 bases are TGTGCCAGCAGCTTCTCTCCTAGCAGGTCGTTCTTC. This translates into CASSFSPSRSFF.

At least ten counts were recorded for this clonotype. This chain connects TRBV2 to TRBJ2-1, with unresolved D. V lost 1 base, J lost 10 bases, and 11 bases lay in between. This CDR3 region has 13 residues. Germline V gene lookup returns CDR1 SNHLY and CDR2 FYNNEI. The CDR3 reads CASSEEDGLEQFF. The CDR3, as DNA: TGTGCCAGCAGTGAAGAAGATGGATTGGAGCAGTTCTTC.

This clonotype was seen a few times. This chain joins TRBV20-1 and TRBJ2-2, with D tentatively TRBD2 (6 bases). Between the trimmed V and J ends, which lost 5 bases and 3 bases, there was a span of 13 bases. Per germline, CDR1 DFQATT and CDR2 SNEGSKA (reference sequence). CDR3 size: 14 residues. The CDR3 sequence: CSAADASDTGELFF. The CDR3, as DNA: TGCAGTGCTGCGGACGCTAGCGACACCGGGGAGCTGTTTTTT.

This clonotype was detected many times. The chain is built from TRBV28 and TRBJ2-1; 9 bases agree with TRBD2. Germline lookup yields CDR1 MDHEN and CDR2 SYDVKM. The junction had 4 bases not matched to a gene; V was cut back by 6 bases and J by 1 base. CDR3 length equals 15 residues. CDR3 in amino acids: CASRRLAVSYNEQFF. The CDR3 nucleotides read TGTGCCAGCAGGAGACTAGCGGTTTCCTACAATGAGCAGTTCTTC.

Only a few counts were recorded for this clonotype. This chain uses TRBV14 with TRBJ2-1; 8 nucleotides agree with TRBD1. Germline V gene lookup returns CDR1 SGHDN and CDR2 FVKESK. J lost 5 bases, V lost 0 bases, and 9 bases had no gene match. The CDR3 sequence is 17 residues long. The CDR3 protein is CASSQDLAGGADNEQFF. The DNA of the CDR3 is TGTGCCAGCAGCCAAGATCTTGCAGGGGGCGCCGACAATGAGCAGTTCTTC.

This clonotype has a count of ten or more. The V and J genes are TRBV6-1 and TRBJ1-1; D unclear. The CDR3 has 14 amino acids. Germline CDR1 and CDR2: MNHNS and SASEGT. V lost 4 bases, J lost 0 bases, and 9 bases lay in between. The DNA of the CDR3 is TGTGCCAGCAGTGTTGCGGGGATGAACACTGAAGCTTTCTTT. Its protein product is CASSVAGMNTEAFF.

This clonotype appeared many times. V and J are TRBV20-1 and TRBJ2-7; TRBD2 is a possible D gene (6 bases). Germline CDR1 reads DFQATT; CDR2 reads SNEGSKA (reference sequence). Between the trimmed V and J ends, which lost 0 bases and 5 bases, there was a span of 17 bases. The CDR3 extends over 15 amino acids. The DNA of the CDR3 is TGCAGTGCTAGAGATGTTACCGGACGCGGGGACGAGCAGTACTTC. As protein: CSARDVTGRGDEQYF.

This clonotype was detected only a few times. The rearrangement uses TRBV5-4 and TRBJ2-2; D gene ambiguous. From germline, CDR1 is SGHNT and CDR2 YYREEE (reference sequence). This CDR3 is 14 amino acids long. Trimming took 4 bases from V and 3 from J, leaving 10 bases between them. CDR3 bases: TGTGCCAGCAGCGTGGACCGCTACACCGGGGAGCTGTTTTTT. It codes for CASSVDRYTGELFF.

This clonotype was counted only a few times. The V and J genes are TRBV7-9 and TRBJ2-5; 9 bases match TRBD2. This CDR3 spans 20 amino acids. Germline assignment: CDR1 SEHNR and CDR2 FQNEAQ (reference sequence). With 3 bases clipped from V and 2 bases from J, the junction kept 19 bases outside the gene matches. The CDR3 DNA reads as TGTGCCAGCAGCTTTGCTAGCGGGGCCCGGGGAGCCGAGAGGCAAGAGACCCAGTACTTC. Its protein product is CASSFASGARGAERQETQYF.

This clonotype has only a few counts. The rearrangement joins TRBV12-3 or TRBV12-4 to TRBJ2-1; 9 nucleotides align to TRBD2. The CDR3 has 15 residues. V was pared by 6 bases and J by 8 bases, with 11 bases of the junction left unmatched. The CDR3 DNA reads TGTGCCAGCAGCCTCCAGGGGCGGGAGGGCGATGAGCAGTTCTTC. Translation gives CASSLQGREGDEQFF.

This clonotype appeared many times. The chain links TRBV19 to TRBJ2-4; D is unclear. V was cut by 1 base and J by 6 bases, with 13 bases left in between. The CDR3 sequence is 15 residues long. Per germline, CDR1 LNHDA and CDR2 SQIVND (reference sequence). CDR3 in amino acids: CASSIVSGLGNIQYF. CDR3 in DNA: TGTGCCAGTAGTATAGTGTCGGGTTTGGGAAACATTCAGTACTTC.

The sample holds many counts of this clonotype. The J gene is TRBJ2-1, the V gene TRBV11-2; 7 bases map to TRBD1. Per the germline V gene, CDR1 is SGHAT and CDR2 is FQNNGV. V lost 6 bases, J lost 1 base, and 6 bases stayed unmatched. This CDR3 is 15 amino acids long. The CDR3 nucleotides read TGTGCCAGCAGGACGACAGGGCGGTCCTACAATGAGCAGTTCTTC. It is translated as CASRTTGRSYNEQFF.

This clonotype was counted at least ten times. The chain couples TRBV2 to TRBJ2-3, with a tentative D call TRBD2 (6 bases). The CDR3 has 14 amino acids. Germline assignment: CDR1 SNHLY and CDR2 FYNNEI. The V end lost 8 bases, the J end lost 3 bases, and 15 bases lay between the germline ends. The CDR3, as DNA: TGTGCCAGCTGTTCTTTCGGAGGGACAGATACGCAGTATTTT. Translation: CASCSFGGTDTQYF.

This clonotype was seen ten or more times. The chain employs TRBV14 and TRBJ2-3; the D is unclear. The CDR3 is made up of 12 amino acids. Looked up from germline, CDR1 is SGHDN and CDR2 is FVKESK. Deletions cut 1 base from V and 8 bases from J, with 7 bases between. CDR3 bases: TGTGCCAGCAGCCAAGGAGGCGGTACGCAGTATTTT. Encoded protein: CASSQGGGTQYF.

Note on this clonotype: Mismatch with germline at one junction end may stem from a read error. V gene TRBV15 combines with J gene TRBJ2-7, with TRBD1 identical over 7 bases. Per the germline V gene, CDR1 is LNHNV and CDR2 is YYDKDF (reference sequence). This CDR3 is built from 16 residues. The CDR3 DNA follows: TGTGCCACCAGCAGAGATCTTGGAGTGGCATCGGGACAGTGCGATTTC. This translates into CATSRDLGVASGQCDF.

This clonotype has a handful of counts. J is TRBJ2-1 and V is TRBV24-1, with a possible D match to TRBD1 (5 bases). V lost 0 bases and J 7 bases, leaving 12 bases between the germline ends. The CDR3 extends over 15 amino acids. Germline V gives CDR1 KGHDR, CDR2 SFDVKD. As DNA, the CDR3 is TGTGCCACCAGTGATTTGCTACGGTCAGGGAATGAGCAGTTCTTC. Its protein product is CATSDLLRSGNEQFF.

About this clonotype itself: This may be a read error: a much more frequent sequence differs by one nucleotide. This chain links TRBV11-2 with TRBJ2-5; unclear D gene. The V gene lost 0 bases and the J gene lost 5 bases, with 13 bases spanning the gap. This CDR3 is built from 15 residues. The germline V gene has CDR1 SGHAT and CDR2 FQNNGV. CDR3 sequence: CASSLDGGKMETQYF. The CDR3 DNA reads TGTGCCAGCAGCTTAGATGGTGGAAAGATGGAGACCCAGTACTTC.

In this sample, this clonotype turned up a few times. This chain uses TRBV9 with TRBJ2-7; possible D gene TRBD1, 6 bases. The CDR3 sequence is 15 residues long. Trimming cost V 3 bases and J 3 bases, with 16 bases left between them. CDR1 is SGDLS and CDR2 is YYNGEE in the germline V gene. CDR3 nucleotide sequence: TGTGCCAGCAGCGGACGGACAGAGAAACACTACGAGCAGTACTTC. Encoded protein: CASSGRTEKHYEQYF.

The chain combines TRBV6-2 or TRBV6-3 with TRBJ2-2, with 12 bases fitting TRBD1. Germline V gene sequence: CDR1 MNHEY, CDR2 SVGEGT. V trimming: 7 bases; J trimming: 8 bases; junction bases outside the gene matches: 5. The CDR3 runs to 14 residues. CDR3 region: CASMGQGARGELFF. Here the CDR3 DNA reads TGTGCCAGCATGGGACAGGGGGCGCGGGGGGAGCTGTTTTTT.

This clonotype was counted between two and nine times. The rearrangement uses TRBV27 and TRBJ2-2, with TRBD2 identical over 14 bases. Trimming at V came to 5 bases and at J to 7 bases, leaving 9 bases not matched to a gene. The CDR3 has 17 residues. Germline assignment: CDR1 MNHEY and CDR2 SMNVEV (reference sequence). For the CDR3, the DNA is TGTGCCAGCAGTCCGGGACTAGCGGGAGTCGGTATCGGGGAGCTGTTTTTT. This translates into CASSPGLAGVGIGELFF.

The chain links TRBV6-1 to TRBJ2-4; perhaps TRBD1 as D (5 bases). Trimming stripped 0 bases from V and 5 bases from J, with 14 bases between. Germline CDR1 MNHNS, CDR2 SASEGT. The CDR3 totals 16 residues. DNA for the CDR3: TGTGCCAGCAGTGAAGCGGCAGCCCAGGGCCAAAACATTCAGTACTTC. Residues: CASSEAAAQGQNIQYF.

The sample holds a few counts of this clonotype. This CDR3 is CASSQNPGTHYGYTF. The CDR3 nucleotides read TGTGCCAGCAGCCAAAACCCCGGGACGCACTATGGCTACACCTTC. V gene TRBV3-1 combines with J gene TRBJ1-2, with D maybe TRBD1 (5 bases). V lost 2 bases to trimming and J lost 3 bases, with 13 bases between them. This CDR3 comprises 15 residues. CDR1 and CDR2 from the germline V gene are LGHDT and YNNKEL (reference sequence).

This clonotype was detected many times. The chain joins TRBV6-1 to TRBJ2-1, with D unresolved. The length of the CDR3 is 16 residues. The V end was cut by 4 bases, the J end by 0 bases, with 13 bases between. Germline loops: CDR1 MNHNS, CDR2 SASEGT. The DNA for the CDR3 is TGTGCCAGCAGTGCGACTCCCCCGAACTCCTACAATGAGCAGTTCTTC. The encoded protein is CASSATPPNSYNEQFF.